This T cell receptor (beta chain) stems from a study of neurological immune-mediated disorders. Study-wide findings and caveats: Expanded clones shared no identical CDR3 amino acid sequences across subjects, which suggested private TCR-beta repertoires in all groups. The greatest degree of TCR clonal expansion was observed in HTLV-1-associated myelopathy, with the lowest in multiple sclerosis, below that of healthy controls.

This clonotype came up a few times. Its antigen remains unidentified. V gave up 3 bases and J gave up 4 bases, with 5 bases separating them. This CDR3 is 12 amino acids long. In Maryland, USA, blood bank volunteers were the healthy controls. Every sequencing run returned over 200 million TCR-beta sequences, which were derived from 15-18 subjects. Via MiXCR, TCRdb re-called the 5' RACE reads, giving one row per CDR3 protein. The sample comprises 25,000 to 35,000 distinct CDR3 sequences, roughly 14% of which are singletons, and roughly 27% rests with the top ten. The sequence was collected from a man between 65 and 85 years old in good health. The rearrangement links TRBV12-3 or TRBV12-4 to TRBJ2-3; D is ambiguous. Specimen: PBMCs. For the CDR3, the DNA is TGTGCCAGCAGTTTTGGTGCAGATACGCAGTATTTT. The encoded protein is CASSFGADTQYF.